The next 7 T cell receptor beta chains were all read from a single sample in a study of blood T cell repertoires in COVID-19. Repertoires were generated with immunoSEQ multiplex PCR, while TCRdb's copy carries only in-frame clones and drops some. The table has 150,000 or so clones, about four fifths seen once. The sample consisted of peripheral blood. The source is a woman aged 55-69 years with acute or convalescent COVID-19.

J is TRBJ1-2 and V is TRBV28; 10 positions agree with TRBD1. The length of the CDR3 is 15 residues. CDR1 is MDHEN and CDR2 is SYDVKM in the germline V gene. Trimming cost V 4 bases and J 8 bases; bases outside gene matches: 10. In nucleotides, the CDR3 is TGTGCCAGCAGTTCCCCCGACAGGGGGCAGATAGGCTACACCTTC. This translates into CASSSPDRGQIGYTF.

The chain is built from TRBV5-1 and TRBJ1-4; 7 nucleotides align to TRBD1. CDR1 and CDR2 from the germline V gene are SGHRS and YFSETQ. After removal of 4 bases from V and 6 bases from J, the junction contained 6 bases not matched to a gene. The CDR3 covers 14 residues. CDR3 residues: CASSRTGKDEKLFF. The CDR3 DNA reads TGCGCCAGCAGCCGGACAGGCAAAGATGAAAAACTGTTTTTT.

The V gene is TRBV3-1 (or the pseudogene TRBV3-2), the J gene TRBJ1-1; TRBD1 might be the D (6 bases). V was shortened by 5 bases and J by 1 base, with 11 bases between the two germline ends. The CDR3 sequence is 14 residues long. CDR1 LGHDT and CDR2 YNNKEL come from the germline V gene (reference sequence). In DNA, the CDR3 is TGTGCCAGCAGCTTCTGGACAGAGAACACTGAAGCTTTCTTT. The encoded protein is CASSFWTENTEAFF.

The gene calls are TRBV7-6 and TRBJ2-3; D remains ambiguous. Per germline, CDR1 SGHVS and CDR2 FNYEAQ. This CDR3 region has 15 residues. Trimming took off 4 bases at V and 2 bases at J, with 13 bases between the two ends. The CDR3 DNA reads as TGTGCCAGCAGCTCCGGGTCGGTCCTCACAGATACGCAGTATTTT. Protein: CASSSGSVLTDTQYF.

This chain links TRBV27 with TRBJ2-2; TRBD1 aligns across 7 bases. Germline trimming cut 5 bases from V and 4 bases from J; bases unmatched to any gene: 4. The germline gives CDR1 MNHEY, CDR2 SMNVEV (reference sequence). There are 14 residues in the CDR3. CDR3 region: CASSMGQTTGELFF. The CDR3 DNA reads as TGTGCCAGCAGTATGGGACAGACCACCGGGGAGCTGTTTTTT.

This clone was observed once. V is TRBV6-6 and J is TRBJ1-6; 8 bases match TRBD1. The J segment lost 7 bases and the V segment lost 6 bases, leaving 8 bases of the junction unmatched. The germline V gene encodes CDR1 MNHNY and CDR2 SVGAGI (reference sequence). The CDR3 consists of 15 residues. The CDR3 nucleotides are TGTGCCAGCAGAGGATCGGGACAGGTGAATTCACCCCTCCACTTT. It yields the protein CASRGSGQVNSPLHF.

The CDR3 is CASSYSEAGTGVDVYV. The CDR3 DNA reads as TGTGCCAGCAGCTATTCCGAGGCTGGGACAGGGGTTGATGTGTACGTC. The J gene is TRBJ2-7, the V gene TRBV21-1; the table calls TRBD1, which could not be checked here. TRBV21-1 is a known pseudogene. CDR3 length: 16 residues.